Below, 30 T cell receptor beta chains from the same sample are listed, as sequenced in a study of blood T cells in healthy people across ages. A second PCR of 7 to 11 cycles used a sample-barcoded 5' primer and a J-beta primer mix. TCRdb processed the 5' RACE reads anew with MiXCR; each CDR3 protein has one entry. The table includes 1.4 million or so distinct CDR3 sequences, approximately 43% detected once. Sequenced material: blood. The receptors were sampled from a woman aged 18 to 35 in good health.

The V call is TRBV20-1, the J call TRBJ1-1; no clear D gene. The CDR3 totals 13 residues. CDR1 and CDR2 (germline): DFQATT, SNEGSKA (reference sequence). V was shortened by 3 bases and J by 1 base, with 9 bases between the two germline ends. The CDR3 sequence: CSASFGQNTEAFF. The CDR3 bases are TGCAGTGCTAGTTTCGGGCAGAACACTGAAGCTTTCTTT.

The rearrangement uses TRBV7-2 and TRBJ2-2; no definite D call. V was clipped by 4 bases and J by 3 bases, with 15 bases between them. The CDR3 is 16 amino acids. Germline lookup yields CDR1 SGHTA and CDR2 FQGNSA. CDR3 coding DNA: TGTGCCAGCAGCTACACAGACCCGCCTTACACCGGGGAGCTGTTTTTT. Translating it yields CASSYTDPPYTGELFF.

This clonotype appeared a few times. CDR3 in DNA: TGCAGTGCTAGAGGGGAGCGGGTTCAACCCTACGAGCAGTACTTC. Amino acid sequence: CSARGERVQPYEQYF. V and J are TRBV20-1 and TRBJ2-7, with D possibly TRBD2 on 6 matching bases. Germline V gives CDR1 DFQATT, CDR2 SNEGSKA (reference sequence). The CDR3 is made up of 15 amino acids. V was clipped by 1 base and J by 2 bases, with 15 bases between them.

This chain joins TRBV2 and TRBJ2-3; the match to TRBD2 covers 7 bases. Germline lookup yields CDR1 SNHLY and CDR2 FYNNEI. J gave up 5 bases and V 7 bases, and 12 bases lay outside the gene matches. The CDR3 is 15 residues long. The CDR3 spells CASMKSGEARDTQYF. CDR3 coding DNA: TGTGCCAGCATGAAAAGCGGGGAAGCGAGAGATACGCAGTATTTT.

The V gene is TRBV20-1, the J gene TRBJ2-7; either TRBD1 or TRBD2 may supply D (5 bases each). CDR3 length equals 15 residues. Germline V CDR1 and CDR2: DFQATT, SNEGSKA (reference sequence). Trimming shortened V by 1 base and J by 0 bases, and 13 bases separated the two germline ends. The CDR3 DNA follows: TGCAGTGCTAGAGGACCGGGGCGAAGCTCCTACGAGCAGTACTTC. The encoded protein is CSARGPGRSSYEQYF.

The J gene is TRBJ2-5, the V gene TRBV7-2, with D tentatively TRBD1 (5 bases). V was clipped by 10 bases and J by 1 base, with 13 bases between them. Germline V CDR1 and CDR2: SGHTA, FQGNSA. The CDR3 has 13 residues. The CDR3 spells CATTTGIQETQYF. The CDR3 nucleotides are TGTGCCACCACCACAGGTATCCAAGAGACCCAGTACTTC.

There are a few counts of this clonotype. The chain links TRBV20-1 to TRBJ2-1; the match to TRBD2 covers 10 bases. CDR1 and CDR2 from the germline V gene are DFQATT and SNEGSKA (reference sequence). The length of the CDR3 is 13 residues. J lost 5 bases, V lost 4 bases, and 2 bases had no gene match. CDR3 amino acids: CSATGLADNEQFF. CDR3 in DNA: TGCAGTGCTACCGGACTAGCGGACAATGAGCAGTTCTTC.

This clonotype was seen more than once but under ten times. This rearrangement joins TRBV4-3 to TRBJ2-7; 9 bases match TRBD2. The CDR3 has 17 amino acids. The J segment lost 2 bases and the V segment lost 0 bases, leaving 8 bases of the junction unmatched. Looked up from germline, CDR1 is LGHNA and CDR2 is YSLEER. The CDR3 region has the DNA TGCGCCAGCAGCCAAGACGGCGGGGGGGATTCCCCCTACGAGCAGTACTTC. Encoded protein: CASSQDGGGDSPYEQYF.

This chain connects TRBV9 to TRBJ2-1; no definite D call. The CDR3 runs 13 residues. V lost 3 bases and J 7 bases, leaving 11 bases between the germline ends. Germline CDR1 SGDLS, CDR2 YYNGEE. CDR3 nucleotides: TGTGCCAGCAGCGGGGGTCTTGAAAATGAGCAGTTCTTC. This codes for CASSGGLENEQFF.

In this sample, this clonotype turned up a few times. The gene calls are TRBV12-3 or TRBV12-4 and TRBJ2-1; 8 nucleotides match TRBD1. Trimming at V came to 3 bases and at J to 6 bases, leaving 7 bases not matched to a gene. CDR3 size: 15 residues. In DNA form, the CDR3 reads TGTGCCAGCAGTTTTGGGCAGGGGGCCTTCAATGAGCAGTTCTTC. This gives the protein CASSFGQGAFNEQFF.

This chain joins TRBV7-2 and TRBJ2-1, with 16 positions matching TRBD2. This CDR3 region has 16 residues. CDR1 and CDR2 (germline): SGHTA, FQGNSA. The V gene end was trimmed by 1 base and the J gene end by 9 bases; junction bases not matched to a gene: 3. Here the CDR3 reads CASSLVGTSGGVEQFF. CDR3 sequence (DNA): TGTGCCAGCAGCTTAGTAGGGACTAGCGGGGGGGTTGAGCAGTTCTTC.

The genes are TRBV9 and TRBJ1-6; D is undetermined. Between the trimmed V and J ends, which lost 0 bases and 9 bases, there was a span of 7 bases. Germline CDR1 reads SGDLS; CDR2 reads YYNGEE. The CDR3 sequence is 13 residues long. DNA of the CDR3: TGTGCCAGCAGCGTAGACAAGACTTCACCCCTCCACTTT. Translated: CASSVDKTSPLHF.

This clonotype has ten or more counts. This chain uses TRBV5-1 with TRBJ2-3, with 9 bases that match TRBD1. CDR1 and CDR2 (germline): SGHRS, YFSETQ. V gave up 4 bases and J gave up 5 bases; unmatched junction bases: 5. CDR3 length: 14 amino acids. The CDR3 coding sequence is TGCGCCAGCAGCCTGGGACAGGGCATAGATACGCAGTATTTT. Residues: CASSLGQGIDTQYF. Full variable domain (rest looked up from reference TRBV5-1 and TRBJ2-3): KAGVTQTPRYLIKTRGQQVTLSCSPISGHRSVSWYQQTPGQGLQFLFEYFSETQRNKGNFPGRFSGRQFSNSRSEMNVSTLELGDSALYLCASSLGQGIDTQYFGPGTRLTVL.

A remark on this clonotype: The junction departs from the called germline gene at one end, perhaps through a read error. The chain combines TRBV6-2 or TRBV6-3 with TRBJ1-2; 7 bases are shared with TRBD1. This CDR3 spans 17 amino acids. Germline CDR1 reads MNHEY; CDR2 reads SVGEGT. CDR3 nucleotide sequence: TGTACCAGCAGTTACTCTTCCGGGACAGCGACTAACTATGGCTACACCTTC. This translates into CTSSYSSGTATNYGYTF.

The V call is TRBV6-2 or TRBV6-3, the J call TRBJ2-5; TRBD2 is a possible D gene (6 bases). V gave up 7 bases and J gave up 5 bases, with 14 bases separating them. Looked up from germline, CDR1 is MNHEY and CDR2 is SVGEGT. This CDR3 comprises 13 residues. This CDR3 is CASKLREKETQYF. The CDR3 DNA follows: TGTGCCAGCAAGCTACGGGAGAAGGAGACCCAGTACTTC.

This clonotype appeared a few times. The gene calls are TRBV20-1 and TRBJ1-2, with 8 bases lining up with TRBD1. This CDR3 comprises 18 residues. The germline CDR1 and CDR2 sequences are DFQATT and SNEGSKA (reference sequence). J was trimmed by 7 bases and V by 0 bases; bases with no gene match: 19. The CDR3 region is CSARDPQGTGPPAAGYTF. For the CDR3, the DNA is TGCAGTGCTAGAGATCCTCAGGGGACAGGCCCCCCGGCTGCTGGCTACACCTTC.

This clonotype was recorded a few times. The J gene is TRBJ2-1, the V gene TRBV20-1; 10 bases agree with TRBD2. The length of the CDR3 is 16 residues. Germline V gene lookup returns CDR1 DFQATT and CDR2 SNEGSKA (reference sequence). The V segment lost 2 bases and the J segment 4 bases; nucleotides outside the gene matches: 8. This chain's CDR3 is CSARRSSGRLYNEQFF. The CDR3 DNA sequence: TGCAGTGCTAGAAGGAGTAGCGGGAGGCTTTACAATGAGCAGTTCTTC.

In its sample, this clonotype was seen many times. The gene calls are TRBV12-3 or TRBV12-4 and TRBJ2-5; D ambiguous. V lost 7 bases and J 0 bases, leaving 6 bases between the germline ends. This CDR3 is built from 12 residues. CDR3 sequence reads: CASKPDQETQYF. Written as DNA, the CDR3 is TGTGCCAGCAAACCAGACCAAGAGACCCAGTACTTC.

CDR3 sequence (DNA): TGCAGTGCTAGAAACCCCCGGCTCGGTGATACGCAGTATTTT. Protein: CSARNPRLGDTQYF. The J gene is TRBJ2-3, the V gene TRBV20-1; D call uncertain. The CDR3 has 14 residues. Germline-derived CDR1 and CDR2 are DFQATT and SNEGSKA (reference sequence). The V end lost 2 bases, the J end lost 6 bases, and 15 bases lay between the germline ends.

The table lists this clonotype with a few counts. The chain combines TRBV27 with TRBJ2-4, with 9 bases lining up with TRBD1. The V and J ends lost 4 bases and 4 bases, in that order; junction bases with no gene match: 2. Germline loops: CDR1 MNHEY, CDR2 SMNVEV (reference sequence). The CDR3 is made up of 14 amino acids. The DNA for the CDR3 is TGTGCCAGCAGTTCGGGACAGGGTAAAAACATTCAGTACTTC. It is translated as CASSSGQGKNIQYF.

The CDR3, as DNA: TGTGCCACCAGCAGAGACAGGGTCGCCGGGGAGCTGTTTTTT. Translation gives CATSRDRVAGELFF. The chain employs TRBV15 and TRBJ2-2, with D possibly matching TRBD1 (5 bases). Germline V gene data show CDR1 as LNHNV and CDR2 as YYDKDF (reference sequence). The V end was cut by 0 bases, the J end by 6 bases, with 8 bases between. The CDR3 spans 14 residues.

This clonotype was counted between two and nine times. V gene TRBV10-2 combines with J gene TRBJ1-2; D not resolved. Per the germline V gene, CDR1 is WSHSY and CDR2 is SAAADI. The V end lost 11 bases, the J end lost 7 bases, and 14 bases lay between the germline ends. The CDR3 runs 11 residues. The CDR3 nucleotides are TGCGCCGTCCACTCGGAGGGTGGCTACACCTTC. It encodes CAVHSEGGYTF.

The V gene is TRBV20-1, the J gene TRBJ1-4; D is perhaps TRBD1 (5 bases). The CDR3 spans 12 residues. CDR1 is DFQATT, CDR2 SNEGSKA, per germline (reference sequence). V was trimmed by 6 bases and J by 5 bases, leaving 10 bases between them. The CDR3 region is CSAGDWNEKLFF. The CDR3 DNA follows: TGCAGTGCGGGGGACTGGAATGAAAAACTGTTTTTT.

The gene calls are TRBV4-3 and TRBJ2-3; possible D gene TRBD1, 5 bases. Trimming took off 0 bases at V and 4 bases at J, with 8 bases between the two ends. In germline, CDR1 is LGHNA, CDR2 YSLEER. The CDR3 has 14 residues. In nucleotides, the CDR3 is TGCGCCAGCAGCCAAGACGGACACGCAGATACGCAGTATTTT. Translating gives CASSQDGHADTQYF.

This clonotype was counted many times. The chain combines TRBV27 with TRBJ2-1; D unresolved. The V end was cut by 5 bases, the J end by 5 bases, with 10 bases between. The CDR3 runs 13 residues. Germline assignment: CDR1 MNHEY and CDR2 SMNVEV (reference sequence). DNA of the CDR3: TGTGCCAGCAGTCTTCTTGACAACAATGAGCAGTTCTTC. This gives the protein CASSLLDNNEQFF.

This clonotype was seen more than once but under ten times. The chain is built from TRBV6-1 and TRBJ2-1, with 8 bases identical to TRBD2. V gave up 6 bases and J gave up 9 bases; unmatched junction bases: 19. This CDR3 has 17 residues. The germline V gene encodes CDR1 MNHNS and CDR2 SASEGT. The CDR3 DNA is TGTGCCAGCAGACCGATGTCCGGGAGGGTTTCGATGGGTGAGCAGTTCTTC. It translates to CASRPMSGRVSMGEQFF.

The rearrangement uses TRBV20-1 and TRBJ2-5; D may be TRBD2 (7 bases). Trimming pared 6 bases from V and 4 bases from J, leaving 9 bases between. Germline CDR1 DFQATT, CDR2 SNEGSKA (reference sequence). CDR3 length: 11 amino acids. The CDR3 DNA is TGCAGTGCAGGGGGGGTAGAGACCCAGTACTTC. This encodes CSAGGVETQYF.

This clonotype was detected a few times. The chain carries TRBV4-3 and TRBJ2-7, with a weak D call TRBD2 (6 bases). CDR1 and CDR2 from the germline V gene are LGHNA and YSLEER. CDR3 length: 17 residues. V was pared by 0 bases and J by 3 bases, with 18 bases between. The DNA of the CDR3 is TGCGCCAGCAGCCAAGATCCGTCGATTTCGGGGGTCTACGAGCAGTACTTC. Its translation is CASSQDPSISGVYEQYF.

This chain links TRBV4-3 with TRBJ2-3, with no clear D. CDR3 length: 16 residues. The V gene's germline CDR1 is LGHNA and CDR2 YSLEER. V lost 4 bases and J lost 2, with 16 bases in between. The CDR3 loop is CASSLRWAAVTDTQYF. DNA for the CDR3: TGCGCCAGCAGCCTACGGTGGGCAGCCGTCACAGATACGCAGTATTTT.

This sequence joins TRBV27 and TRBJ2-2; tentatively, D is TRBD2 (5 bases). CDR3 size: 16 residues. The germline V and J ends were trimmed by 2 bases and 7 bases, with 17 bases remaining between them. Germline V lookup: CDR1 MNHEY, CDR2 SMNVEV (reference sequence). The CDR3 coding sequence is TGTGCCAGCAGTTTAATTAGCGCTAGGTCTAGCGGGGAGCTGTTTTTT. This sequence encodes CASSLISARSSGELFF.